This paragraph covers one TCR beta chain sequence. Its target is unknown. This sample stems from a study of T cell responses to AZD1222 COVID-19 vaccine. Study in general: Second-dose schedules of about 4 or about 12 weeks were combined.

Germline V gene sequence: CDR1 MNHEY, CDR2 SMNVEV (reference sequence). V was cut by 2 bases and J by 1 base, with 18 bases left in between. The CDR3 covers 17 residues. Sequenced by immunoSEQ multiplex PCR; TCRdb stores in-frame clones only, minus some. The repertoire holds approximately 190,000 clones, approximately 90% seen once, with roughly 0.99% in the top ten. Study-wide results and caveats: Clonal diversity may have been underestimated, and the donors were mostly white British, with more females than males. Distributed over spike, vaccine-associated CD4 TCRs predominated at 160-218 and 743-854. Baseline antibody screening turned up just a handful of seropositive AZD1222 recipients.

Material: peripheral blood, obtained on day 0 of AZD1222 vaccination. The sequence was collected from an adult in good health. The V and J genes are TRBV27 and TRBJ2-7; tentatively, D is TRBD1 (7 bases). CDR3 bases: TGTGCCAGCAGTTTAGGCCCTGACAGGGCGGGGTCCTACGAGCAGTACTTC. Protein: CASSLGPDRAGSYEQYF.